This TCR beta chain was identified in a study of blood T cell repertoires in COVID-19. Study-wide background: There were acute and convalescent COVID-19 samples, and they came from the United States, Italy and Spain. From T cells, B-cell-depleted T cells, or PBMCs came the material, which was cDNA or gDNA.

Authors' analysis steps: Reference gene primer amplification in the assay estimated nucleated cell counts. Sequenced by immunoSEQ multiplex PCR; TCRdb stores in-frame clones only, minus some. D and trimming come from the DNA, and the V and J calls and clone size come from that table. The table shows 93,000 or so clones, with around 88% occurring only once. Germline V CDR1 and CDR2: SGDLS, YYNGEE. Trimming removed 3 bases at V and 9 bases at J, with 14 bases between. This CDR3 has 13 amino acids. J is TRBJ2-3 and V is TRBV9; D possibly corresponds to TRBD1 (6 bases). The TCR was taken from a human donor in a cohort sampled during active COVID-19. Sequencing was carried out using peripheral blood. CDR3: CASSAGHRGTQYF. The CDR3 DNA sequence: TGTGCCAGCAGCGCGGGACACCGCGGGACGCAGTATTTT. Full variable domain (rest looked up from reference TRBV9 and TRBJ2-3): DSGVTQTPKHLITATGQRVTLRCSPRSGDLSVYWYQQSLDQGLQFLIQYYNGEERAKGNILERFSAQQFPDLHSELNLSSLELGDSALYFCASSAGHRGTQYFGPGTRLTVL.